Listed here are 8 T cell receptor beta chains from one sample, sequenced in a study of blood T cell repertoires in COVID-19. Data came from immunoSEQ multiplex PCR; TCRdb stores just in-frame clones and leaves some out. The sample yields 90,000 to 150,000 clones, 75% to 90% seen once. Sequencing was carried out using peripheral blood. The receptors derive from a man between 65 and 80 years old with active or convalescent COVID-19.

Written as DNA, the CDR3 is TGTGCCAGCAGCTTAGGGACAGGCAATCAGCCCCAGCATTTT. It yields the protein CASSLGTGNQPQHF. The V and J genes are TRBV7-8 and TRBJ1-5; possibly TRBD1 for D (6 bases). V was clipped by 1 base and J by 2 bases, with 6 bases between them. The length of the CDR3 is 14 residues. From germline, CDR1 is SGHVS and CDR2 FQNEAQ.

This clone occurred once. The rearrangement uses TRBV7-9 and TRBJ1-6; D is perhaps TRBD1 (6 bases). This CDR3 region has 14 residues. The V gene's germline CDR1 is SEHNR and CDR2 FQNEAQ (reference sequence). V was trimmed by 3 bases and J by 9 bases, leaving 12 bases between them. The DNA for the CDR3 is TGTGCCAGCAGCTTCGGACAGAATAGTTCACCCCTCCACTTT. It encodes CASSFGQNSSPLHF.

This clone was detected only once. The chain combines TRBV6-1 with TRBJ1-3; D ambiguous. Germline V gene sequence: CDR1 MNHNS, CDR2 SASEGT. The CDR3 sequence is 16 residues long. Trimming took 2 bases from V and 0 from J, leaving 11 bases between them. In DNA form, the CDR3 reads TGTGCCAGCAGTGAATTTGGCACCAACTCTGGAAACACCATATATTTT. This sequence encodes CASSEFGTNSGNTIYF.

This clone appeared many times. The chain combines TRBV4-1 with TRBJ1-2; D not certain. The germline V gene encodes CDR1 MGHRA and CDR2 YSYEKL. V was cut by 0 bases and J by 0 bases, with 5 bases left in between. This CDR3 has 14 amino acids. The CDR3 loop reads CASSQDSANYGYTF. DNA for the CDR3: TGCGCCAGCAGCCAAGACAGCGCTAACTATGGCTACACCTTC.

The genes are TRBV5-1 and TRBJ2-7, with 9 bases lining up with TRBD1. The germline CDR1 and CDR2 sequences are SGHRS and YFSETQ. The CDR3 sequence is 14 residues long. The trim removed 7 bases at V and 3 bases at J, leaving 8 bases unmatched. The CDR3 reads CASQQGQGIYEQYF. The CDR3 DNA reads TGCGCCAGCCAACAGGGACAGGGTATCTACGAGCAGTACTTC.

The CDR3 coding sequence is TGTGCCAGCAGTACCAAGACAGGGTCTCTGGGAACTAATGAAAAACTGTTTTTT. Its translation: CASSTKTGSLGTNEKLFF. J is TRBJ1-4 and V is TRBV27; 7 bases agree with TRBD1. The CDR3 spans 18 residues. V trimming: 5 bases; J trimming: 1 base; junction bases outside the gene matches: 13. Germline assignment: CDR1 MNHEY and CDR2 SMNVEV (reference sequence).

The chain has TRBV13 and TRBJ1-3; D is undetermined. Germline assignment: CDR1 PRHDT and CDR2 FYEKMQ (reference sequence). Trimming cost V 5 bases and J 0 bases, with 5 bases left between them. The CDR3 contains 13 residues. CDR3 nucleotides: TGTGCCAGCAGCCCCTACTCTGGAAACACCATATATTTT. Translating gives CASSPYSGNTIYF.

This CDR3 reads CAISEKGAFSGNTIYF. The DNA of the CDR3 is TGTGCCATCAGTGAGAAAGGGGCTTTCTCTGGAAACACCATATATTTT. V gene TRBV10-3 combines with J gene TRBJ1-3; D may be TRBD1 (5 bases). CDR1 and CDR2 (germline): ENHRY, SYGVKD. Deletions cut 2 bases from V and 0 bases from J, with 11 bases between. This CDR3 comprises 16 residues.